This TCR beta chain was profiled in a study of OX40 agonist ivuxolimab in advanced cancers. Overall study: Patients treated during dose escalation were battling hepatocellular carcinoma, melanoma, renal cell or head and neck cancer. Antecedent anti-PD-1, anti-PD-L1 or anti-CTLA-4 therapy was permissible, with about 39% having received some. Patients achieving partial responses numbered three: one hepatocellular carcinoma case and two cutaneous melanoma cases. Study-wide points: On average, CD8+ T cells had more expanded clones than CD4+.

Germline V gene data show CDR1 as MNHNS and CDR2 as SASEGT. This CDR3 region has 14 residues. The V end was cut by 5 bases, the J end by 0 bases, with 10 bases between. Clones were sequenced by immunoSEQ multiplex PCR, and TCRdb holds only the in-frame ones, with some missing. Altogether approximately 100,000 clones are present, about 91% being singletons, with the ten largest covering around 0.5%. Of note for this clone: No antigen is known for it.

This clonotype was sampled from an adult with an advanced solid tumor such as melanoma, head and neck, liver or kidney cancer. V and J are TRBV6-1 and TRBJ1-1; D is perhaps TRBD1 (5 bases). Sequencing used CD4+ or CD8+ T cells sorted from blood, obtained in a trial of the OX40 agonist ivuxolimab. CDR3 in DNA: TGTGCCAGCAGTTTTGGCAGGGTGAACACTGAAGCTTTCTTT. Its protein is CASSFGRVNTEAFF.